What follows are 24 T cell receptor beta chains derived from one specimen sequenced in a study of blood T cell repertoires in COVID-19. Using immunoSEQ multiplex PCR, the repertoire was profiled, and TCRdb retains in-frame clones only, with some absent. Of some 250,000 clones in the sample, more than 75% are singletons; the top ten hold 0.95% to 1%. Sequenced input: peripheral blood. These receptors all stem from a woman aged 35 to 49 who had recovered from COVID-19.

The CDR3 region has the DNA TGTGCCAGCACCACGGGGGCTAGCGGCGAGCAGTACTTC. This sequence encodes CASTTGASGEQYF. The V call is TRBV12-3 or TRBV12-4, the J call TRBJ2-7; TRBD2 is a possible D gene (7 bases). Trimming shortened V by 7 bases and J by 6 bases, and 16 bases separated the two germline ends. This CDR3 spans 13 amino acids.

The chain links TRBV28 to TRBJ1-1, with D perhaps TRBD1 (5 bases). V lost 6 bases and J 7 bases, leaving 12 bases between the germline ends. This CDR3 contains 12 residues. CDR1 and CDR2 from the germline V gene are MDHEN and SYDVKM. The CDR3 here is CASSRPGGEAFF. The CDR3, as DNA: TGTGCCAGCAGCCGGCCGGGGGGTGAAGCTTTCTTT. The full variable domain, rest sourced from reference TRBV28 and TRBJ1-1, is DVKVTQSSRYLVKRTGEKVFLECVQDMDHENMFWYRQDPGLGLRLIYFSYDVKMKEKGDIPEGYSVSREKKERFSLILESASTNQTSMYLCASSRPGGEAFFGQGTRLTVV.

The chain recombines TRBV6-2 or TRBV6-3 with TRBJ2-1; possibly TRBD2 for D (6 bases). Germline lookup yields CDR1 MNHEY and CDR2 SVGEGT. Trimming left V 2 bases short and J 1 base short, with 12 bases between. The CDR3 spans 16 residues. This CDR3 is CASSYGPGGSYNEQFF. CDR3 nucleotides: TGTGCCAGCAGTTACGGTCCCGGGGGTTCCTACAATGAGCAGTTCTTC.

The chain joins TRBV18 to TRBJ1-4; TRBD1 matches 7 bases. This CDR3 is built from 16 residues. The J segment lost 6 bases and the V segment lost 0 bases, leaving 7 bases of the junction unmatched. Germline CDR1 and CDR2: KGHSH and LQKENI. This CDR3 reads CASSPPDRPKDEKLFF. The CDR3 region has the DNA TGTGCCAGCTCACCACCGGACAGGCCAAAAGATGAAAAACTGTTTTTT.

The chain combines TRBV27 with TRBJ2-1; TRBD2 matches 9 bases. Germline CDR1 reads MNHEY; CDR2 reads SMNVEV (reference sequence). The CDR3 is 14 residues long. V lost 0 bases and J lost 9; bases outside the gene matches: 3. The CDR3 reads CASSLSSGSAEQFF. The CDR3 bases are TGTGCCAGCAGTTTATCTAGCGGGAGCGCTGAGCAGTTCTTC.

This chain uses TRBV5-5 with TRBJ2-3; 9 bases line up with TRBD1. V trimming: 6 bases; J trimming: 3 bases; junction bases outside the gene matches: 8. Germline CDR1 and CDR2: SGHKS and YYEKEE (reference sequence). There are 15 residues in the CDR3. CDR3 DNA sequence: TGTGCCAGCACCTCCCCGGGACAGGGAACAGATACGCAGTATTTT. The encoded protein is CASTSPGQGTDTQYF.

This rearrangement joins TRBV19 to TRBJ2-3; 7 positions agree with TRBD2. CDR3 length equals 16 residues. V dropped 6 bases and J dropped 10; count of bases not matched to a gene: 19. CDR1 is LNHDA and CDR2 is SQIVND in the germline V gene (reference sequence). This CDR3 reads CASSPPRWAGREAQYF. The CDR3, as DNA: TGTGCCAGTAGCCCCCCGCGGTGGGCAGGGAGGGAGGCGCAGTATTTT.

In DNA form, the CDR3 reads TGTGCCAGCAGTTACGGGGGGTTGTGGTATTTT. It yields the protein CASSYGGLWYF. The V gene is TRBV6-5, the J gene TRBJ2-3; D is perhaps TRBD2 (6 bases). V shed 2 bases and J shed 14 bases, with 11 bases lying between them. From germline, CDR1 is MNHEY and CDR2 SVGAGI. The CDR3 contains 11 residues.

This clone was seen just once. This rearrangement joins TRBV3-1 (or the pseudogene TRBV3-2) to TRBJ1-3; 9 positions agree with TRBD1. The CDR3 sequence is 15 residues long. Germline CDR1 reads LGHDT; CDR2 reads YNNKEL (reference sequence). After removal of 2 bases from V and 7 bases from J, the junction contained 6 bases not matched to a gene. CDR3 loop: CASSQSQQGANTIYF. CDR3 nucleotide sequence: TGTGCCAGCAGCCAAAGCCAACAGGGGGCGAACACCATATATTTT.

The J gene is TRBJ2-7, the V gene TRBV19; 7 nucleotides match TRBD2. Germline CDR1 LNHDA, CDR2 SQIVND (reference sequence). V lost 7 bases to trimming and J lost 8 bases; unmatched junction nucleotides: 11. There are 13 residues in the CDR3. The CDR3 region has the DNA TGTGCCAGTATGGGGACTAACGGCGCACAGCAGTACTTC. The encoded protein is CASMGTNGAQQYF.

V is TRBV7-2 and J is TRBJ1-3; TRBD1 might be the D (5 bases). Looked up from germline, CDR1 is SGHTA and CDR2 is FQGNSA. V shed 5 bases and J shed 0 bases, with 8 bases lying between them. The CDR3 contains 14 residues. The CDR3 loop reads CASSRGGSGNTIYF. CDR3 bases: TGTGCCAGCAGCCGGGGGGGCTCTGGAAACACCATATATTTT.

The V and J genes are TRBV10-3 and TRBJ2-2, with 12 bases that match TRBD2. V was pared by 5 bases and J by 3 bases, with 7 bases of the junction left unmatched. Germline V gene sequence: CDR1 ENHRY, CDR2 SYGVKD. The CDR3 spans 17 residues. DNA for the CDR3: TGTGCCATCAGTCTTGCTAGCGGGAGGGGCGACACCGGGGAGCTGTTTTTT. This gives the protein CAISLASGRGDTGELFF.

This clone is a singleton in its sample. The chain recombines TRBV10-3 with TRBJ1-3; TRBD1 agrees at 8 bases. Germline loops: CDR1 ENHRY, CDR2 SYGVKD. J lost 0 bases, V lost 1 base, and 8 bases had no gene match. The length of the CDR3 is 18 residues. CDR3 in DNA: TGTGCCATCAGTGAGTTGGGGACAGGAGCCCGCTCTGGAAACACCATATATTTT. It is translated as CAISELGTGARSGNTIYF.

This chain uses TRBV19 with TRBJ2-3, with D perhaps TRBD2 (5 bases). The CDR3 has 15 amino acids. V gave up 4 bases and J gave up 6 bases, with 17 bases separating them. Germline V gene data show CDR1 as LNHDA and CDR2 as SQIVND (reference sequence). The CDR3 sequence: CASSSGGSPRDTQYF. The CDR3 nucleotides are TGTGCCAGTAGTAGCGGAGGCTCCCCCCGGGATACGCAGTATTTT.

CDR3 in amino acids: CASTPGGPNTEAFF. In DNA form, the CDR3 reads TGCGCCAGCACCCCCGGGGGGCCGAACACTGAAGCTTTCTTT. This chain uses TRBV5-1 with TRBJ1-1, with D maybe TRBD1 (6 bases). Germline V gene lookup returns CDR1 SGHRS and CDR2 YFSETQ. CDR3 length: 14 amino acids. Trimming left V 6 bases short and J 1 base short, with 13 bases between.

The gene calls are TRBV18 and TRBJ1-5; D remains ambiguous. This CDR3 is built from 13 residues. Trimming removed 7 bases from V and 6 bases from J, with 13 bases in between. Germline CDR1 KGHSH, CDR2 LQKENI. The CDR3 DNA sequence: TGTGCCAGCTTCAAAATCCGGGGTCAGCCCCAGCATTTT. The encoded protein is CASFKIRGQPQHF.

The gene calls are TRBV4-2 and TRBJ2-3; 9 bases line up with TRBD2. The V gene end was trimmed by 1 base and the J gene end by 1 base; junction bases not matched to a gene: 3. The germline CDR1 and CDR2 sequences are LGHNA and YNFKEQ. The CDR3 spans 16 residues. CDR3 residues: CASSQVRGRGTDTQYF. DNA for the CDR3: TGTGCCAGCAGCCAAGTACGCGGGAGGGGCACAGATACGCAGTATTTT.

On this clone: The sample contains more than one DNA sequence encoding this CDR3. The chain joins TRBV7-2 to TRBJ2-1, with 7 bases lining up with TRBD1. This CDR3 spans 15 amino acids. The germline V gene encodes CDR1 SGHTA and CDR2 FQGNSA. V shed 5 bases and J 2 bases; nucleotides not matched to a gene: 6. The CDR3 DNA sequence: TGTGCCAGCAGCCCCCCAGGGGGTCCCTACAATGAGCAGTTCTTC. It encodes CASSPPGGPYNEQFF.

This chain joins TRBV4-2 and TRBJ1-1; 9 nucleotides agree with TRBD1. V was pared by 2 bases and J by 6 bases, with 7 bases of the junction left unmatched. The CDR3 contains 15 residues. Germline CDR1 and CDR2: LGHNA and YNFKEQ. CDR3 nucleotides: TGTGCCAGCAGCCAACCTGGACAGGGGACGGCTGAAGCTTTCTTT. Translated: CASSQPGQGTAEAFF.

The chain uses TRBV7-3 and TRBJ2-3; 8 nucleotides agree with TRBD2. This CDR3 comprises 15 residues. Germline lookup yields CDR1 SGHTA and CDR2 FQGTGA. V was pared by 8 bases and J by 4 bases, with 11 bases of the junction left unmatched. CDR3 coding DNA: TGTGCCAGCCAGCGGGGAGCGGGAGCCGCAGATACGCAGTATTTT. Translation gives CASQRGAGAADTQYF. The full variable domain, in which reference TRBV7-3 and TRBJ2-3 provide the parts outside the CDR3, is GAGVSQTPSNKVTEKGKYVELRCDPISGHTALYWYRQSLGQGPEFLIYFQGTGAADDSGLPNDRFFAVRPEGSVSTLKIQRTERGDSAVYLCASQRGAGAADTQYFGPGTRLTVL.

CDR3 residues: CATSGRGNNSPLHF. The CDR3 DNA is TGTGCCACCAGTGGCAGGGGGAATAATTCACCCCTCCACTTT. The chain joins TRBV24-1 to TRBJ1-6; 7 bases are a match to TRBD1. CDR3 length equals 14 residues. The germline gives CDR1 KGHDR, CDR2 SFDVKD. The junction had 2 bases not matched to a gene; V was cut back by 5 bases and J by 5 bases.

The rearrangement uses TRBV28 and TRBJ1-2, with TRBD1 identical over 9 bases. CDR3 length equals 15 residues. Germline V gene lookup returns CDR1 MDHEN and CDR2 SYDVKM. V was clipped by 2 bases and J by 4 bases; unmatched bases: 5. Here the CDR3 reads CASSLRWDRAYGYTF. CDR3 sequence (DNA): TGTGCCAGCAGTTTACGTTGGGACAGGGCCTATGGCTACACCTTC.

V is TRBV15 and J is TRBJ2-1; D may be TRBD2 (6 bases). With 5 bases removed from V and 0 bases from J, the gap between germline ends came to 14 bases. The germline gives CDR1 LNHNV, CDR2 YYDKDF (reference sequence). The CDR3 length is 16 residues. CDR3 residues: CATSPGGPRSYNEQFF. The CDR3 DNA sequence: TGTGCCACCAGCCCCGGGGGACCCCGCTCCTACAATGAGCAGTTCTTC.

This clone was counted a few times. This chain connects TRBV21-1 to TRBJ1-2; the table's D call, TRBD1, has no DNA check behind it. TRBV21-1 represents a pseudogene. The CDR3 has 15 amino acids. As DNA, the CDR3 is TGTGCCAGCAGCCGCCGAGGGGACATCGGGTATGGCTACACCTTC. This codes for CASSRRGDIGYGYTF.